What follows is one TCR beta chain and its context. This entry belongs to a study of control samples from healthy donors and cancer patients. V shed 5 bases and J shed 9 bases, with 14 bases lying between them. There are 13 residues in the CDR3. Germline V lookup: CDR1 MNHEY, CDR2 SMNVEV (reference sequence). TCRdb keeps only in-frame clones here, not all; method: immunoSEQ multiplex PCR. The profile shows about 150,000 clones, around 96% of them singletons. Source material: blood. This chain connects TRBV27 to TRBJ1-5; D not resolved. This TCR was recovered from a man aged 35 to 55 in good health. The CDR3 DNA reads TGTGCCAGCAGTCCCCGGGCCCCCGGGCCCCAGCATTTT. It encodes CASSPRAPGPQHF.